This entry lists 8 T cell receptor beta chains sequenced from one sample in a study of tissue T cells after allogeneic stem cell transplantation. Time point: mouse harvest day 14 after allogeneic transplant. Each mouse received 10^7 T-cell-depleted marrow cells plus 10^6 splenic CD5+ T cells by tail vein. Sequenced by immunoSEQ multiplex PCR; TCRdb stores in-frame clones only, minus some. The sample holds around 2,300 clones, 51% seen once. The sequenced material came from lymph node tissue. Source of these receptors: a female BALB/c mouse given C57BL/6 T cells with graft-versus-host disease after an allogeneic hematopoietic cell transplant.

Comment on this clone: Mouse gene names and germline throughout. The read ends 1 residue early relative to the CDR3; the germline J gene fills the gap. The chain joins TRBV4 to TRBJ2-7; 13 bases agree with TRBD2. Germline values: CDR1 LGHDT, CDR2 YNNKQL (reference sequence). The trim removed 4 bases at V and 6 bases at J, leaving 3 bases unmatched. The CDR3 runs 14 residues. CDR3 sequence reads: CASSSDWGGAEQYF. Incomplete CDR3 DNA: TGTGCCAGCAGCTCGGACTGGGGGGGCGCTGAACAGTAC.

This clone occurred once. Mouse names are used for the genes. The read ends 1 residue before the CDR3 terminus; that terminus is restored from the germline J gene. V and J are TRBV19 and TRBJ2-7, with 8 bases lining up with TRBD2. CDR3 length: 13 amino acids. J gave up 3 bases and V 4 bases, and 3 bases lay outside the gene matches. Germline CDR1 and CDR2: FNHDT and SITEND (reference sequence). The CDR3 sequence is CASSADWGYEQYF. The CDR3 bases that were read are TGTGCCAGCAGTGCCGACTGGGGCTATGAACAGTAC.

Regarding this clone: The listed genes are named as in mouse. The CDR3 is cut off 1 residue early in the read; its end comes from the germline J gene. The gene calls are TRBV12-1 and TRBJ1-4; D ambiguous. From germline, CDR1 is SGHSN and CDR2 HYEKVE. The CDR3 runs 15 residues. The V and J ends lost 2 bases and 2 bases respectively, with 11 bases between them. The covered CDR3 bases are TGTGCCAGCTCTCCTCGGGTAGGCTCCAACGAAAGATTATTT. Residues: CASSPRVGSNERLF. The whole CDR3 reads CASSPRVGSNERLFF.

Points on this clone: The genes and germline here are from mouse. The observed sequence ends 1 residue before the CDR3 terminus, with the missing tail filled in from the germline J gene. This chain links TRBV23 with TRBJ2-7; the D segment call TRBD2 is taken from the table without a DNA check. The CDR3 spans 15 residues. CDR1 KGHTA and CDR2 FQNQQP come from the germline V gene. CDR3 protein: CSSSHKVGLGYEQYF. The CDR3 bases that were read are TGCTCCAGCAGTCATAAGGTGGGACTGGGTTATGAACAGTAC.

In the case of this clone: Germline and genes: mouse. The read stops 1 residue short of the end of the CDR3; the missing end is completed from the germline J gene. The chain links TRBV16 to TRBJ2-3; D might be TRBD1 or TRBD2, each matching 6 bases. Germline V gene sequence: CDR1 SGHSA, CDR2 FRNQAP. Deletions cut 3 bases from V and 3 bases from J, with 13 bases between. CDR3 size: 15 residues. CDR3 protein: CASSLSGARAETLYF. The DNA read from the CDR3 is TGTGCAAGCAGCTTGTCGGGGGCGCGCGCAGAAACGCTGTAT.

On this clone itself: Genes and germline come from the mouse. The part of the CDR3 DNA that was read is TGTGCCAGCAGTCTTCCCAACGAAAGATTATTT. The encoded protein is CASSLPNERLF. In full, the CDR3 reads CASSLPNERLFF. The rearrangement joins TRBV26 to TRBJ1-4, with D hard to call. The read stops 1 residue short of the end of the CDR3; the missing end is completed from the germline J gene. Trimming took 3 bases from V and 3 from J, leaving 2 bases between them. Germline loops: CDR1 KGHPV, CDR2 FQNQEV (reference sequence). The CDR3 sequence is 12 residues long.

By frequency in the sample, this clone is large (0.1 to 1%). Genes and germline come from the mouse. The CDR3 end falls 1 residue outside the read, so it is completed with the germline J gene. The rearrangement joins TRBV12-1 to TRBJ2-5; D ambiguous. Germline V lookup: CDR1 SGHSN, CDR2 HYEKVE. The CDR3 is 14 amino acids. Trimming pared 2 bases from V and 3 bases from J, leaving 11 bases between. The CDR3 DNA, read in part, is TGTGCCAGCTCTCCCCCGCAAGAGCAAGACACCCAGTAC. It encodes CASSPPQEQDTQY. The entire CDR3 protein is CASSPPQEQDTQYF.

This clone was seen more than once but under ten times. Here the gene names and germline are mouse. The sequenced part of the CDR3 DNA is TGTGCCAGCAGTCGGGACACCTACTCCTATGAACAGTAC. The encoded protein is CASSRDTYSYEQY. The whole CDR3 is CASSRDTYSYEQYF. The chain uses TRBV26 and TRBJ2-7, with D perhaps TRBD1 (6 bases). The sequenced fragment ends 1 residue before the CDR3 boundary, so the rest is inferred from the germline J gene. Germline V CDR1 and CDR2: KGHPV, FQNQEV (reference sequence). The germline V and J ends were trimmed by 4 bases and 0 bases, with 10 bases remaining between them. This CDR3 is 14 amino acids long. Based on the CDR3 plus reference TRBV26 and TRBJ2-7, the full variable domain is NSKVIQTPRYLVKGQGQKAKMRCIPEKGHPVVFWYQQNKNNEFKFLINFQNQEVLQQIDMTEKRFSAECPSNSPCSLEIQSSEAGDSALYLCASSRDTYSYEQYFGPGTRLTVL.